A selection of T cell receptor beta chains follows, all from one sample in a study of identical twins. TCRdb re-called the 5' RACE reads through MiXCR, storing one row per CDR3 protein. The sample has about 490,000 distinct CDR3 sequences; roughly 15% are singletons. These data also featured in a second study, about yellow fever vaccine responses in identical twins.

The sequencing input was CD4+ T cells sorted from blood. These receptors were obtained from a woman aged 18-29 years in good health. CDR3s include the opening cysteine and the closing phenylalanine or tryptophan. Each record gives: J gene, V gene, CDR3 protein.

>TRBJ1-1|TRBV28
CASNEPRTGGTEAFF
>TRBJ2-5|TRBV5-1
CASSVKGQGPQETQYF
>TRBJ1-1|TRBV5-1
CASSSRGSGTEAFF
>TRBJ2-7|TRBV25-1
CASNERGSAGEQYF
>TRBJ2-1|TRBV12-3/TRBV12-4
CASRPIGTFVYNEQFF
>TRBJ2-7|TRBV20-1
CSWEAAYEQYF
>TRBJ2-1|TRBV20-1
CSAGITGSSYNEQFF
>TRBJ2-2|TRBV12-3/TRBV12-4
CASSLGRESGGELFF
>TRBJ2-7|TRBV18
CASSPGTSGAYEQYF
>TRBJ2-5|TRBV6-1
CASQQSRTGWETQYF
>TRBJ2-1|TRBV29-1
CSTSRSSYNEQFF
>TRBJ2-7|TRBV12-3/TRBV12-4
CASSFSQWYEQYF
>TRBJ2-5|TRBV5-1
CASSLTGRVTGETQYF
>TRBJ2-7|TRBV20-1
CSALGLHSYEQYF
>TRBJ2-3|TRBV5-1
CASSLAPGLPSTDTQYF
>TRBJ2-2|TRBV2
CASSEGLFSGELFF
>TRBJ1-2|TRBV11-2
CASSTAASGYGYTF
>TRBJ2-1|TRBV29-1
CSVDTPHRRLFF
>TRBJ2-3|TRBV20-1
CSARGGTVRADTQYF
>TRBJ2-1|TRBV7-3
CASSPGGSGKYNEQFF
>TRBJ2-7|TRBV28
CASSPPGTGLREQYF
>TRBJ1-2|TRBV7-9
CASSSQRPGRRNYGYTF
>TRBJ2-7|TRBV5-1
CASSAGLTYEQYF
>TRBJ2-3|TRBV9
CASSVVGLAITDTQYF
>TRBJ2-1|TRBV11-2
CASSLASGGASEQFF
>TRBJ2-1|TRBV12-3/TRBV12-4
CASSLGSGTSGSHEQFF
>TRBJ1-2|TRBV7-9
CASSPRPGANYGYTF
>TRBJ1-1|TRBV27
CASSSPGRAEAFF
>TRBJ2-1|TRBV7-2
CASQRLAGLPDNEQFF
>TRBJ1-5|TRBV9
CASSVEGSSNQPQHF
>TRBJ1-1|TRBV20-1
CSAEGFRRTEAFF
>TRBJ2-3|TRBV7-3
CASSLTPGLAEADTQYF